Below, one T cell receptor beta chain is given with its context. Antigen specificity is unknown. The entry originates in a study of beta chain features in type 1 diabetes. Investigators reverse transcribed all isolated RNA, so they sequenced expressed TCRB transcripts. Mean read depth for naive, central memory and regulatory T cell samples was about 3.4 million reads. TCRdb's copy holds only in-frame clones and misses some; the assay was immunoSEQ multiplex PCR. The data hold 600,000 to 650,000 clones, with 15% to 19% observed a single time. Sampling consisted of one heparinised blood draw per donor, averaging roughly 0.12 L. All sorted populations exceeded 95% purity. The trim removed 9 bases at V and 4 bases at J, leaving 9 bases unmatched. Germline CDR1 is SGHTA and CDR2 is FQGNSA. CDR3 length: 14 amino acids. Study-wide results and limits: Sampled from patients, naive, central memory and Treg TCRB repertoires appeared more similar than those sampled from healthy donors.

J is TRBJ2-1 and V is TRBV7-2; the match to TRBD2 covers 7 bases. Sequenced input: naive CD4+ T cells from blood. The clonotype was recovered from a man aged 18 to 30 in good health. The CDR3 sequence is CARQGAGPYNEQFF. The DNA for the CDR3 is TGTGCCAGGCAGGGAGCGGGACCTTACAATGAGCAGTTCTTC. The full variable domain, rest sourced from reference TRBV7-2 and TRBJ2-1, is GAGVSQSPSNKVTEKGKDVELRCDPISGHTALYWYRQSLGQGLEFLIYFQGNSAPDKSGLPSDRFSAERTGGSVSTLTIQRTQQEDSAVYLCARQGAGPYNEQFFGPGTRLTVL.